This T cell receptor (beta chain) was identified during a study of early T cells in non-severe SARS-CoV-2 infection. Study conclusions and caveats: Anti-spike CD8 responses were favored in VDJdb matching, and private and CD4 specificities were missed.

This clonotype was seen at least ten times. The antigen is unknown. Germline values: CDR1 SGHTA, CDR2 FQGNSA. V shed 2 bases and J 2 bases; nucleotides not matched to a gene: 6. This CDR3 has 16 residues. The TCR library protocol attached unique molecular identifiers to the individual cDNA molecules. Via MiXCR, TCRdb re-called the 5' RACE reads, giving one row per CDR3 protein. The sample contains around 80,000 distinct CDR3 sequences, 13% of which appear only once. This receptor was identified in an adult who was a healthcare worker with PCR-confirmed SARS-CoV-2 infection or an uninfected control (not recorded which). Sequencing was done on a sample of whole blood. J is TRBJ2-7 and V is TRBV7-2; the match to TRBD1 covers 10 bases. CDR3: CASSLHGTGAAYEQYF. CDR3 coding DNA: TGTGCCAGCAGCTTACATGGGACAGGGGCAGCCTACGAGCAGTACTTC.